The clone carrying this TCR beta chain was seen many times. Its target is unknown. The sample originates from a study of metastatic and nonmetastatic thyroid tumors. On the study more broadly: Both malignant and benign thyroid patients supplied peripheral blood and tumor or nodule tissue samples, across which the repertoires of these patients were then compared. Whole-study findings and limits: Compared with benign nodules, malignant thyroid tumors were reported to have significantly higher TCR beta diversity in both blood and tumor.

CDR1 and CDR2 (germline): LNHDA, SQIVND (reference sequence). The CDR3 runs to 14 residues. V was trimmed by 3 bases and J by 5 bases, leaving 11 bases between them. TCRdb re-called clones via MiXCR from the PCR reads. The top ten hold 8.5% to 10% of the sample, which has about 82,000 clones, 12% seen once. All patients reached thyroid surgery having received no treatment beforehand. The sequenced material came from tumor tissue. The sequence came from a female donor with papillary thyroid cancer or a benign thyroid nodule (not recorded which). Some clones in this sample may be carry-over from other donors' samples. The genes are TRBV19 and TRBJ2-1; D gene unclear. The CDR3 DNA is TGTGCCAGTAGTATGGCAACAGAAAACAATGAGCAGTTCTTC. This translates into CASSMATENNEQFF.